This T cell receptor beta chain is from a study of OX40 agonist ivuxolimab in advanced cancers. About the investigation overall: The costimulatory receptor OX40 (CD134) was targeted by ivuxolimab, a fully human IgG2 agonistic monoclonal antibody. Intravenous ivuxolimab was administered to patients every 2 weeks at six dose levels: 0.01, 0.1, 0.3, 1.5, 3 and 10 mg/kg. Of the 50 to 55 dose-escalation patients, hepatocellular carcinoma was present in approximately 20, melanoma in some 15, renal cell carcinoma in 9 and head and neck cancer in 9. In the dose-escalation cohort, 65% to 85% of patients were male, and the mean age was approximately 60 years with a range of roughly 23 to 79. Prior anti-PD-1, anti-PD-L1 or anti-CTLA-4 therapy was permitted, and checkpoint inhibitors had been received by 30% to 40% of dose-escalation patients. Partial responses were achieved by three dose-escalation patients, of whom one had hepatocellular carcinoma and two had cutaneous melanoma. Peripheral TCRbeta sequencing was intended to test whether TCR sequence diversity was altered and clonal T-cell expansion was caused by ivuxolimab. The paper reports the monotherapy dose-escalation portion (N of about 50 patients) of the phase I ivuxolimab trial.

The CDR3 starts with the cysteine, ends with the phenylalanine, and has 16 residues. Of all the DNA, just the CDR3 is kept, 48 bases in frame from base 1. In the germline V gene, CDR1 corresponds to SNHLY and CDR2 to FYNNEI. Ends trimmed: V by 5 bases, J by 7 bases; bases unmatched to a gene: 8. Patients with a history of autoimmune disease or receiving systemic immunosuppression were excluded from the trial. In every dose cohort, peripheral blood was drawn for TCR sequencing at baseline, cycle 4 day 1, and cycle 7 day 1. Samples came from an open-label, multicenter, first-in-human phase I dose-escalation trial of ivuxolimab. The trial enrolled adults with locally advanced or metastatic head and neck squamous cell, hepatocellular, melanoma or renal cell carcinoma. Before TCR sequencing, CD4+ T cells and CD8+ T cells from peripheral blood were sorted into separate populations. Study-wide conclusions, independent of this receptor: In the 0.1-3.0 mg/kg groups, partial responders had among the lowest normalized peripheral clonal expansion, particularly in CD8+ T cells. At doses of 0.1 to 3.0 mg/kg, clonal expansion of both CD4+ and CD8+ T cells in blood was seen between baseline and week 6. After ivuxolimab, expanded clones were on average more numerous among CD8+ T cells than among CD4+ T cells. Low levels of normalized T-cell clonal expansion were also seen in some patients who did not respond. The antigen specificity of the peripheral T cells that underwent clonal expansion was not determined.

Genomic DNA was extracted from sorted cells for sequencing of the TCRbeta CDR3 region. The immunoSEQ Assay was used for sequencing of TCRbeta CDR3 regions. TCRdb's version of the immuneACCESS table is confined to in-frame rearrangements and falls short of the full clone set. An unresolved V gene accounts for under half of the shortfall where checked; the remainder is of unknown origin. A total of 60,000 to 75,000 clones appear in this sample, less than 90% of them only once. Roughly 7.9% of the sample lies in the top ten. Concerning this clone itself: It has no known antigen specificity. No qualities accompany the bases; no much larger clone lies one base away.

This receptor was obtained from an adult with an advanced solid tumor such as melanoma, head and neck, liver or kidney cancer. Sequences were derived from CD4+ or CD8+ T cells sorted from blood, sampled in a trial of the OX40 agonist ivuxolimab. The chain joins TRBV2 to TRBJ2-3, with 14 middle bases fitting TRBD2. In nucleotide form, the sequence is TGTGCCAGCAGTCCTCGACTAGCGGGGGGGGCCCATACGCAGTATTTT. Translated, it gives CASSPRLAGGAHTQYF.